This T cell receptor beta chain was profiled in a study of early T cells in non-severe SARS-CoV-2 infection. Losses at the gene ends were 3 bases for V and 7 bases for J; bases not matched to a gene: 11. The CDR3 is 17 amino acids. Germline V lookup: CDR1 MDHEN, CDR2 SYDVKM. This clonotype has just a few counts. As part of library construction, unique molecular identifiers were attached to individual cDNA molecules. MiXCR was run by TCRdb on the 5' RACE reads, yielding one entry per CDR3 protein. The repertoire has tens of thousands of distinct CDR3 sequences, over 12% of them found once; the top ten carry roughly 3%.

V and J are TRBV28 and TRBJ2-1, with TRBD2 matching over 11 bases. The source of this sequence is an adult who was a healthcare worker with PCR-confirmed SARS-CoV-2 infection or an uninfected control (not recorded which). The sequencing sample was made of whole blood. CDR3 protein: CASSFPTSGRRPNEQFF. CDR3 in DNA: TGTGCCAGCAGTTTCCCCACTAGCGGGAGAAGGCCAAATGAGCAGTTCTTC.